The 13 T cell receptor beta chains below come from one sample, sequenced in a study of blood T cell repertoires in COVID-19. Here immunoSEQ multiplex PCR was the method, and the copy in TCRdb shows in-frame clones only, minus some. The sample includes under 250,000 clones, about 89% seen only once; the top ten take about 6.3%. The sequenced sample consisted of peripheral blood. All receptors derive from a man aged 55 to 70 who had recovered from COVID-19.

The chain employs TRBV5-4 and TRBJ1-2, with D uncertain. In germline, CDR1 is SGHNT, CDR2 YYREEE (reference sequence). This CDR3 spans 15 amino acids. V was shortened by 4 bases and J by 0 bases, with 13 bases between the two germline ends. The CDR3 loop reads CASSIPNRANYGYTF. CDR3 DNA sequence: TGTGCCAGCAGCATCCCAAACCGGGCTAACTATGGCTACACCTTC.

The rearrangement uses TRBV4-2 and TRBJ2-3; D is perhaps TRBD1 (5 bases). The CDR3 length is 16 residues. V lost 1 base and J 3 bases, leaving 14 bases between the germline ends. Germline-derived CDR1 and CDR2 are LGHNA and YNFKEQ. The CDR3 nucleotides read TGTGCCAGCAGCCAAGGCTGGACAAAAGCAACAGATACGCAGTATTTT. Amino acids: CASSQGWTKATDTQYF.

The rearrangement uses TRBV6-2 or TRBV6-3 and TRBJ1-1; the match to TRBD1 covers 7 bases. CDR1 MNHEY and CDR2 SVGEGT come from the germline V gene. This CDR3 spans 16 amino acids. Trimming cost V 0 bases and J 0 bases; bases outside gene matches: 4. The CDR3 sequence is CASSYSYGTVNTEAFF. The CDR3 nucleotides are TGTGCCAGCAGTTACTCGTACGGGACAGTGAACACTGAAGCTTTCTTT.

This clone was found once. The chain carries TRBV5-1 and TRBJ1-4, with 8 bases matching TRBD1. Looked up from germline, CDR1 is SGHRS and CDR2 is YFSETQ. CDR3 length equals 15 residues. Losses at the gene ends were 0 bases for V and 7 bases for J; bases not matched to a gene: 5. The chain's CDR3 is CASSLATGGGEKLFF. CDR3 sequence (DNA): TGCGCCAGCAGCTTGGCAACAGGGGGAGGTGAAAAACTGTTTTTT.

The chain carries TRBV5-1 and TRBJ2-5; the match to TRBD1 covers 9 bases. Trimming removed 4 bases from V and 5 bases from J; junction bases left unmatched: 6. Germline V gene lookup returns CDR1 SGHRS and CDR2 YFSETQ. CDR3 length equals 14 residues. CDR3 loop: CASSLDRGGETQYF. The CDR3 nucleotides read TGCGCCAGCAGCCTGGACAGGGGCGGGGAGACCCAGTACTTC.

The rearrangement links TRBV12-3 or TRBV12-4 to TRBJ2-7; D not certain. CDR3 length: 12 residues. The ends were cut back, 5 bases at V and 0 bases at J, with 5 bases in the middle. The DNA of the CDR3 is TGTGCCAGCAGTGCGCCCTCCTACGAGCAGTACTTC. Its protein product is CASSAPSYEQYF.

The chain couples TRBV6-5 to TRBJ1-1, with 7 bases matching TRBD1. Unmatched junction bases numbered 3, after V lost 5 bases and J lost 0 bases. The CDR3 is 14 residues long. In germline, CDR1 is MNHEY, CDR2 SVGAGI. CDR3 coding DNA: TGTGCCAGCAGTCGGACAGGCCTGAACACTGAAGCTTTCTTT. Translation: CASSRTGLNTEAFF.

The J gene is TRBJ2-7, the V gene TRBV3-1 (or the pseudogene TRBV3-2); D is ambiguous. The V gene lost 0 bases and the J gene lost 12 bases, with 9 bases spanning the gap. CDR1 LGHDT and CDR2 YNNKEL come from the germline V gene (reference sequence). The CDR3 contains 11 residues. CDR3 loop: CASSQDRQRYF. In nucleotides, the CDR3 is TGTGCCAGCAGCCAAGATAGGCAGCGGTACTTC.

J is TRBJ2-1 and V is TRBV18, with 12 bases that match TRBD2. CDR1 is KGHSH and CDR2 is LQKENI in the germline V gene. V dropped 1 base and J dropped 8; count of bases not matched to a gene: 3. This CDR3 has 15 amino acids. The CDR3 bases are TGTGCCAGCTCACCACGACTAGCGGGAGCAGATGAGCAGTTCTTC. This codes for CASSPRLAGADEQFF.

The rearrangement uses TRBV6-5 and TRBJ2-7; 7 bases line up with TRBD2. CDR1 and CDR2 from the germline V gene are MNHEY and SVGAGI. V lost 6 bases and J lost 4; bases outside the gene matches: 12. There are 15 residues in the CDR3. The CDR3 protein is CASRRSGEGLYEQYF. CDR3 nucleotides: TGTGCCAGCAGAAGGTCGGGGGAGGGCCTATACGAGCAGTACTTC.

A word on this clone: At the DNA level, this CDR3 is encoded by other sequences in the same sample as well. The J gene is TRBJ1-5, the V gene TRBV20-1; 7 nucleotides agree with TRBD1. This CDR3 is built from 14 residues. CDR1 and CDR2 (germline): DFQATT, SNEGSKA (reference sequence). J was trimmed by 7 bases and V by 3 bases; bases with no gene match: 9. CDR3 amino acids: CSASRQGVGQPQHF. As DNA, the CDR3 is TGCAGTGCTAGTAGGCAGGGGGTCGGGCAGCCCCAGCATTTT.

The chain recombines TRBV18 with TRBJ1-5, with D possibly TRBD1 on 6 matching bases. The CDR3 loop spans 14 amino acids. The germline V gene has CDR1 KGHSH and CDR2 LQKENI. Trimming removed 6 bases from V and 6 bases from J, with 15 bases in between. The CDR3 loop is CASSTNRDGQPQHF. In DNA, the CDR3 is TGTGCCAGCTCGACGAACAGGGATGGTCAGCCCCAGCATTTT. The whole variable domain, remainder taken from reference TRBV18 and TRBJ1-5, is NAGVMQNPRHLVRRRGQEARLRCSPMKGHSHVYWYRQLPEEGLKFMVYLQKENIIDESGMPKERFSAEFPKEGPSILRIQQVVRGDSAAYFCASSTNRDGQPQHFGDGTRLSIL.

CDR3 protein: CASSLVVTSGGNEQFF. CDR3 nucleotides: TGTGCCAGCAGCTTGGTGGTCACTAGCGGTGGAAATGAGCAGTTCTTC. V gene TRBV5-5 combines with J gene TRBJ2-1, with 8 bases lining up with TRBD2. V trimming: 0 bases; J trimming: 7 bases; junction bases outside the gene matches: 9. CDR1 is SGHKS, CDR2 YYEKEE, per germline (reference sequence). This CDR3 comprises 16 residues.